This record looks at one T cell receptor (beta chain) sequence and its context. The clone's antigen remains unknown. The record has no base qualities; no much larger clone is one base away. These data belong to a study of T cell repertoires in cytomegalovirus infection (dated by TCRdb to the late 2010s). Looking at the study overall: Peptide stimulations targeted recently identified HLA-C-restricted CMV epitopes, whose presentation resists viral immunomodulation, together with well-studied HLA-B-restricted epitopes. The HLA type of each donor mattered for the analysis, because public TCR beta signatures pointed to carriage of CMV infection along with the matching HLA type.

The treatment or condition tag for this specimen amounts to: in vitro stimulation with specific CMV peptide epitopes to enrich CMV-specific T cells. The instrument given in TCRdb is Illumina HiSeq 1500. TCRdb itself trimmed the public reads at Q25 with fastp, ran MiXCR and retained productive beta chains. Every CDR3 protein is listed once, alongside the most common genes and DNA of its rows. Counted in this sample were about 85,000 distinct CDR3 sequences; roughly half of them appeared once. The leading ten clones occupy 90% to 95% of the sample. What the authors observed across the whole study: In both this cohort and an independent cohort of several hundred donors, the cumulative frequency of public TCR beta family members distinguished carriers of CMV infection plus the relevant HLA type. In the ex vivo response, HLA-C-restricted CMV-specific TCR beta clonotypes were dominant, and in two of eight donors the single most frequent clonotype came from this HLA-C-restricted group.

This sample comprised CD8+ T cells from cultured PBMCs, obtained from culture after CMV antigen stimulation. The sequence was obtained from a human donor in good health (CMV status not recorded). Some clones in this sample may be carry-over from other donors' samples.

The DNA sequence reads TGTGCCAGCGCGAGTACTACCTTCAACGAGCAGTACTTC. Its translation is CASASTTFNEQYF. The rearranged segments are TRBV7-3 and TRBJ2-7, with the D gene not confidently named. CDR1 SGHTA and CDR2 FQGTGA were looked up in the germline V gene. V was cut back by 8 bases and J by 5 bases, leaving a gap of 16 bases between them. Its CDR3 holds 13 amino acids, cysteine through phenylalanine. The kept DNA is CDR3 alone, 39 bases in frame from the first base. Joined to the reference TRBV7-3 and TRBJ2-7 proteins, this CDR3 gives the full variable domain: GAGVSQTPSNKVTEKGKYVELRCDPISGHTALYWYRQSLGQGPEFLIYFQGTGAADDSGLPNDRFFAVRPEGSVSTLKIQRTERGDSAVYLCASASTTFNEQYFGPGTRLTVT.